This passage covers 27 T cell receptor beta chains from one sample sequenced in a study of somatic mutations in cytotoxic T cells in rheumatoid arthritis. Clones were sequenced by immunoSEQ multiplex PCR, and TCRdb holds only the in-frame ones, with some missing. Counted here are 8,500 to 11,000 clones, roughly four fifths occurring once; the ten biggest clones make up approximately 20%. Material for sequencing was CD8+ T cells sorted from blood. These receptors were obtained from a woman in her forties or fifties in good health.

V gene TRBV4-3 combines with J gene TRBJ1-1, with D possibly being TRBD1 (5 bases). The ends were cut back, 4 bases at V and 5 bases at J, with 14 bases in the middle. The CDR3 consists of 14 residues. Germline CDR1 and CDR2: LGHNA and YSLEER. CDR3 in DNA: TGCGCCAGCAGCCCTGCTAGGGGATGGACTGAAGCTTTCTTT. Translated, it gives CASSPARGWTEAFF.

On this clone itself: Within the sample, other DNA sequences also encode this same CDR3. V usage is TRBV7-9 and J usage is TRBJ2-1; 14 positions agree with TRBD2. After removal of 5 bases from V and 4 bases from J, the junction contained 13 bases not matched to a gene. The CDR3 sequence is 19 residues long. CDR1 is SEHNR, CDR2 FQNEAQ, per germline (reference sequence). This CDR3 reads CASSIPGLAGVFSYNEQFF. The CDR3 DNA reads TGTGCCAGCAGCATTCCGGGACTAGCGGGAGTGTTCTCTTACAATGAGCAGTTCTTC.

This clone was recorded only once. V usage is TRBV9 and J usage is TRBJ2-7, with D possibly TRBD1 on 5 matching bases. Deletions cut 0 bases from V and 0 bases from J, with 7 bases between. CDR1 and CDR2 from the germline V gene are SGDLS and YYNGEE. The CDR3 runs 14 residues. The CDR3 protein is CASSVEGFSYEQYF. For the CDR3, the DNA is TGTGCCAGCAGCGTAGAGGGGTTCTCCTACGAGCAGTACTTC.

The V call is TRBV7-9, the J call TRBJ2-1; TRBD2 matches 7 bases. CDR3 length: 17 amino acids. Germline-derived CDR1 and CDR2 are SEHNR and FQNEAQ (reference sequence). V lost 0 bases, J lost 0 bases, and 5 bases stayed unmatched. The CDR3 DNA is TGTGCCAGCAGCTTAGCGCCTAGCGGAAACTCCTACAATGAGCAGTTCTTC. It yields the protein CASSLAPSGNSYNEQFF.

The CDR3: CASSQDALTGPDTQYF. The CDR3 DNA reads as TGCGCCAGCAGCCAAGATGCCCTGACAGGGCCAGATACGCAGTATTTT. The rearrangement links TRBV4-3 to TRBJ2-3, with TRBD1 identical over 7 bases. Looked up from germline, CDR1 is LGHNA and CDR2 is YSLEER. This CDR3 is 16 amino acids long. V lost 0 bases, J lost 4 bases, and 7 bases stayed unmatched.

The rearrangement joins TRBV7-2 to TRBJ2-7, with D tentatively TRBD1 (5 bases). V lost 4 bases and J lost 5, with 12 bases in between. The CDR3 loop spans 13 amino acids. Germline CDR1 and CDR2: SGHTA and FQGNSA. As DNA, the CDR3 is TGTGCCAGCAGCTCAGCCAGGGCCCACGAGCAGTACTTC. This codes for CASSSARAHEQYF.

The CDR3, as DNA: TGTGCCAGCAGCTTGGACCGGGACTACAATGAGCAGTTCTTC. Amino acids: CASSLDRDYNEQFF. The chain is built from TRBV7-9 and TRBJ2-1, with a weak D call TRBD2 (5 bases). Germline-derived CDR1 and CDR2 are SEHNR and FQNEAQ (reference sequence). CDR3 size: 14 residues. Trimming removed 3 bases at V and 3 bases at J, with 9 bases between. Filled out from reference TRBV7-9 and TRBJ2-1, the complete variable domain reads DTGVSQNPRHKITKRGQNVTFRCDPISEHNRLYWYRQTLGQGPEFLTYFQNEAQLEKSRLLSDRFSAERPKGSFSTLEIQRTEQGDSAMYLCASSLDRDYNEQFFGPGTRLTVL.

The chain employs TRBV27 and TRBJ2-1; tentatively, D is TRBD2 (6 bases). Trimming took 6 bases from V and 1 from J, leaving 16 bases between them. This CDR3 has 16 residues. Per germline, CDR1 MNHEY and CDR2 SMNVEV (reference sequence). The CDR3 bases are TGTGCCAGCAGCCCTCTGACGGGAGCATCCTACAATGAGCAGTTCTTC. It translates to CASSPLTGASYNEQFF.

The chain joins TRBV6-1 to TRBJ1-2, with D perhaps TRBD1 (5 bases). The germline CDR1 and CDR2 sequences are MNHNS and SASEGT. The CDR3 runs 14 residues. V lost 7 bases to trimming and J lost 4 bases, with 16 bases between them. The CDR3 spells CASTPEGSSYGYTF. CDR3 DNA: TGTGCCAGCACCCCGGAGGGGAGCAGCTATGGCTACACCTTC.

The chain recombines TRBV30 with TRBJ1-1; D uncertain. The CDR3 runs 11 residues. V was shortened by 2 bases and J by 5 bases, with 6 bases between the two germline ends. Germline V lookup: CDR1 GTSNPN, CDR2 SVGIG (reference sequence). The CDR3: CAWSPGTEAFF. In DNA, the CDR3 is TGTGCCTGGAGTCCGGGGACTGAAGCTTTCTTT.

The chain uses TRBV5-6 and TRBJ2-5; the D gene is possibly TRBD2 (6 bases). The J call is in doubt because the DNA end fits TRBJ2-7 better. This CDR3 contains 16 residues. The V gene's germline CDR1 is SGHDT and CDR2 YYEEEE. CDR3 sequence reads: CASSGRGTGFGYEQYF. As DNA, the CDR3 is TGTGCCAGCAGCGGACGGGGGACTGGGTTTGGATACGAGCAGTACTTC.

This clone showed up just once. The chain couples TRBV7-8 to TRBJ2-5, with D maybe TRBD1 (6 bases). The CDR3 spans 13 residues. CDR1 is SGHVS and CDR2 is FQNEAQ in the germline V gene. V was cut by 5 bases and J by 5 bases, with 12 bases left in between. The CDR3 DNA reads as TGTGCCAGCAGCCTGTCTAGGGGGGAGACCCAGTACTTC. It translates to CASSLSRGETQYF.

The chain couples TRBV4-3 to TRBJ2-3, with TRBD2 identical over 8 bases. The germline V gene has CDR1 LGHNA and CDR2 YSLEER. The V and J ends lost 1 base and 1 base, in that order; junction bases with no gene match: 10. CDR3 length: 18 amino acids. This CDR3 reads CASSQGPGGGFRTDTQYF. The DNA of the CDR3 is TGCGCCAGCAGCCAAGGCCCTGGCGGGGGGTTCCGCACAGATACGCAGTATTTT.

This rearrangement joins TRBV5-1 to TRBJ2-7, with D perhaps TRBD1 (6 bases). V was pared by 0 bases and J by 1 base, with 8 bases between. The CDR3 is 14 amino acids. Germline values: CDR1 SGHRS, CDR2 YFSETQ. The CDR3 region is CASSLGTVSYEQYF. CDR3 nucleotide sequence: TGCGCCAGCAGCTTGGGGACAGTGTCCTACGAGCAGTACTTC.

A single count supports this clone. The rearrangement links TRBV27 to TRBJ2-1; 15 bases align to TRBD2. Germline lookup yields CDR1 MNHEY and CDR2 SMNVEV (reference sequence). J was trimmed by 2 bases and V by 6 bases; bases with no gene match: 23. The CDR3 length is 23 residues. The CDR3 bases are TGTGCCAGCAGCCCCCGCGGACAGGGACTCACGGGACTAGCGGGGGGCCCCTACAATGAGCAGTTCTTC. This gives the protein CASSPRGQGLTGLAGGPYNEQFF.

The chain carries TRBV2 and TRBJ1-4, with no clear D. The CDR3 has 12 amino acids. Trimming pared 3 bases from V and 8 bases from J, leaving 7 bases between. CDR1 SNHLY and CDR2 FYNNEI come from the germline V gene. CDR3 sequence (DNA): TGTGCCAGCAGTGACCCGGTAGAAAAACTGTTTTTT. Its protein is CASSDPVEKLFF.

As DNA, the CDR3 is TGTGCCAGCAGTGCCCGGGACACAGCTGGCTACACCTTC. Residues: CASSARDTAGYTF. The rearrangement links TRBV2 to TRBJ1-2, with a possible D match to TRBD1 (6 bases). The CDR3 consists of 13 residues. Germline V gene lookup returns CDR1 SNHLY and CDR2 FYNNEI. With 4 bases removed from V and 7 bases from J, the gap between germline ends came to 13 bases.

CDR3 amino acids: CASSPTGPNEKLFF. The CDR3 nucleotides are TGTGCCAGCAGCCCGACAGGCCCTAATGAAAAACTGTTTTTT. This chain links TRBV11-2 with TRBJ1-4; possibly TRBD1 for D (6 bases). From germline, CDR1 is SGHAT and CDR2 FQNNGV. The CDR3 spans 14 residues. Trimming shortened V by 5 bases and J by 3 bases, and 10 bases separated the two germline ends.

The gene calls are TRBV4-1 and TRBJ2-5; TRBD2 aligns across 10 bases. This CDR3 has 16 residues. Germline V gives CDR1 MGHRA, CDR2 YSYEKL. Unmatched junction bases numbered 2, after V lost 0 bases and J lost 1 base. The CDR3 protein is CASSQEVAGGQETQYF. The DNA for the CDR3 is TGCGCCAGCAGCCAAGAGGTAGCGGGGGGCCAAGAGACCCAGTACTTC.

The chain links TRBV27 to TRBJ2-1; 7 bases match TRBD1. With 4 bases clipped from V and 3 bases from J, the junction kept 6 bases outside the gene matches. The germline CDR1 and CDR2 sequences are MNHEY and SMNVEV (reference sequence). The CDR3 is 15 amino acids. The DNA for the CDR3 is TGTGCCAGCAGTTCACTCCGGGACAGCTACAATGAGCAGTTCTTC. Encoded protein: CASSSLRDSYNEQFF.

The V gene is TRBV14, the J gene TRBJ1-2; D not resolved. Trimming shortened V by 6 bases and J by 5 bases, and 16 bases separated the two germline ends. The V gene's germline CDR1 is SGHDN and CDR2 FVKESK. The CDR3 extends over 14 amino acids. As DNA, the CDR3 is TGTGCCAGCAGGCCGGGCCCGGGAAGGTATGGCTACACCTTC. Protein: CASRPGPGRYGYTF.

The gene calls are TRBV7-9 and TRBJ2-5, with TRBD2 matching over 7 bases. CDR1 is SEHNR, CDR2 FQNEAQ, per germline (reference sequence). V dropped 1 base and J dropped 1; count of bases not matched to a gene: 6. The CDR3 loop spans 16 amino acids. CDR3 nucleotides: TGTGCCAGCAGCTTAGACCATGTAGCGGGCCAAGAGACCCAGTACTTC. Encoded protein: CASSLDHVAGQETQYF.

This chain links TRBV25-1 with TRBJ1-6, with 8 positions matching TRBD1. The CDR3 length is 14 residues. V was clipped by 3 bases and J by 9 bases; unmatched bases: 4. The germline gives CDR1 MGHDK, CDR2 SYGVNS. CDR3 sequence reads: CASSEDRETSPLHF. As DNA, the CDR3 is TGTGCCAGCAGTGAGGACAGGGAGACTTCACCCCTCCACTTT.

V is TRBV6-5 and J is TRBJ1-2; weak D call: TRBD1 (5 bases). Trimming shortened V by 2 bases and J by 4 bases, and 14 bases separated the two germline ends. The CDR3 sequence is 15 residues long. Germline CDR1 and CDR2: MNHEY and SVGAGI. Here the CDR3 reads CASSYGFRVSYGYTF. The DNA for the CDR3 is TGTGCCAGCAGTTACGGGTTCAGGGTTTCCTATGGCTACACCTTC.

The chain carries TRBV4-1 and TRBJ2-7, with TRBD1 matching over 7 bases. The V gene's germline CDR1 is MGHRA and CDR2 YSYEKL. The CDR3 runs to 15 residues. Trimming removed 0 bases from V and 0 bases from J; junction bases left unmatched: 2. The CDR3 DNA reads TGCGCCAGCAGCCAAGAGTGGGACAGCTCCTACGAGCAGTACTTC. Translating it yields CASSQEWDSSYEQYF.

This clone was observed once. This chain links TRBV23-1 with TRBJ1-4; no definite D call. TRBV23-1 belongs to the ORF category, with a function that is uncertain. V lost 2 bases and J 1 base, leaving 5 bases between the germline ends. The CDR3 contains 14 residues. The CDR3 nucleotides are TGCGCCAGCAGTCAAGGAGGAACTAATGAAAAACTGTTTTTT. As protein: CASSQGGTNEKLFF.

V and J are TRBV11-2 and TRBJ2-1; 8 nucleotides align to TRBD2. J was trimmed by 6 bases and V by 5 bases; bases with no gene match: 12. CDR3 size: 16 residues. Germline lookup yields CDR1 SGHAT and CDR2 FQNNGV. In DNA form, the CDR3 reads TGTGCCAGCAGCCCCCCTAAAGCGGGGGTAATCAATGAGCAGTTCTTC. This encodes CASSPPKAGVINEQFF.